The next 2 T cell receptor beta chains were all read from a single sample in a study of blood T cell repertoires in COVID-19 (TCRdb year 2020). The protocol used for the library was the immunoSEQ multiplex PCR assay. The immuneACCESS repertoire file appears here via TCRdb, limited to in-frame rearrangements. These files lack a portion of the clones; in checked studies, under half of the deficit traces to unresolved V genes, and the cause of the others is not known. The sample data list 45,000 to 55,000 clones, and 60% to 85% of these were observed just once. The leading ten clones occupy about 15% of the sample. What was sequenced was peripheral blood. All receptors derive from a human donor with active or convalescent COVID-19. The donor label of this sample is uncertain.

The chain links TRBV7-3 to TRBJ1-1; unclear D gene. The length of the CDR3 is 14 residues. CDR1 SGHTA and CDR2 FQGTGA come from the germline V gene. The V end lost 3 bases, the J end lost 2 bases, and 10 bases lay between the germline ends. In DNA, the CDR3 is TGTGCCAGCAGCTTCGGAGGAGCTAACACTGAAGCTTTCTTT. Translation gives CASSFGGANTEAFF.

This chain uses TRBV6-1 with TRBJ1-2; weak D call: TRBD1 (6 bases). Trimming removed 1 base at V and 11 bases at J, with 14 bases between. CDR3 length: 13 residues. Germline loops: CDR1 MNHNS, CDR2 SASEGT. The DNA of the CDR3 is TGTGCCAGCAGTGAAGGGAGACAGGCAAGGTACACCTTC. Its protein product is CASSEGRQARYTF.